The rows below give T cell receptor beta chains drawn from one sample of a study of long-term antiretroviral therapy in people with HIV. Generated by immunoSEQ multiplex PCR, the TCRdb table keeps only in-frame clones and is missing some. This table holds 35,000 to 45,000 clones, approximately 83% found once. The material was unsorted PBMCs, obtained 2.2 years after starting antiretroviral therapy. Receptors were obtained from a young man with HIV. The CDR3 runs from the conserved cysteine through the conserved F or W. Each record gives: D gene, clone size, J gene, V gene, CDR3 DNA, CDR3 protein. A D gene is named only where the DNA matches it firmly. Expanded clones get a size class; other rows say once, few or many, or leave the size out.

d_gene: NA
abundance: NA
j_gene: TRBJ2-7
v_gene: TRBV6-5
CDR3nt: TGTGCCAGCAGTTACGGGGTAGGATGGGACGAGCAGTACTTC
CDR3aa: CASSYGVGWDEQYF

d_gene: TRBD2
abundance: NA
j_gene: TRBJ2-5
v_gene: TRBV5-4
CDR3nt: TGTGCCAGCAGCTCATCTAGCGGGGCCCAGTACTTC
CDR3aa: CASSSSSGAQYF

d_gene: TRBD2
abundance: NA
j_gene: TRBJ2-1
v_gene: TRBV6-5
CDR3nt: TGTGCCAGCTATCAGAGCGGGAGAGATGAGCAGTTCTTC
CDR3aa: CASYQSGRDEQFF

d_gene: TRBD1
abundance: NA
j_gene: TRBJ2-7
v_gene: TRBV6-5
CDR3nt: TGTGCCAGCAGTTACCGGGACAGGGGCAACGAGCAGTACTTC
CDR3aa: CASSYRDRGNEQYF

d_gene: TRBD2
abundance: NA
j_gene: TRBJ2-3
v_gene: TRBV9
CDR3nt: TGTGCCAGCAGCGGGACTAGCGGAAAAACAGATACGCAGTATTTT
CDR3aa: CASSGTSGKTDTQYF

d_gene: NA
abundance: NA
j_gene: TRBJ2-7
v_gene: TRBV2
CDR3nt: TGTGCCAGCAGTGAAAGCAACAGGGAAATCTCGTACGAGCAGTACTTC
CDR3aa: CASSESNREISYEQYF

d_gene: NA
abundance: NA
j_gene: TRBJ1-5
v_gene: TRBV28
CDR3nt: TGTGCCAGCGGTGCAGGCCTTAGCAATCAGCCCCAGCATTTT
CDR3aa: CASGAGLSNQPQHF

d_gene: NA
abundance: NA
j_gene: TRBJ2-7
v_gene: TRBV11-2
CDR3nt: TGTGCCAGCAGCCACGGCGGGCTCTACGAGCAGTACTTC
CDR3aa: CASSHGGLYEQYF

d_gene: TRBD2
abundance: NA
j_gene: TRBJ2-7
v_gene: TRBV5-1
CDR3nt: TGCGCCAGCGCCCTTAGGACTAGCGGGGGACCCTACGAGCAGTACTTC
CDR3aa: CASALRTSGGPYEQYF

d_gene: NA
abundance: once
j_gene: TRBJ2-7
v_gene: TRBV19
CDR3nt: TGTGCCAGTAGTTGGGGCCAACTTTCCTACGAGCAGTACTTC
CDR3aa: CASSWGQLSYEQYF

d_gene: NA
abundance: once
j_gene: TRBJ2-7
v_gene: TRBV7-9
CDR3nt: TGTGCCAGCAGCCCTGGGTCCTACGAGCAGTACTTC
CDR3aa: CASSPGSYEQYF

d_gene: TRBD2
abundance: NA
j_gene: TRBJ2-7
v_gene: TRBV11-2
CDR3nt: TGTGCCAGCAGCTTAGGGGGGGGTTACGAGCAGTACTTC
CDR3aa: CASSLGGGYEQYF

d_gene: NA
abundance: NA
j_gene: TRBJ2-1
v_gene: TRBV2
CDR3nt: TGTGCCAGCAGTCTTTCTAGCGAGATTGAGCAGTTCTTC
CDR3aa: CASSLSSEIEQFF

d_gene: TRBD1
abundance: NA
j_gene: TRBJ2-3
v_gene: TRBV12-5
CDR3nt: TGTGCTAGTGGTCTCGGACAGGCCGACCGCACAGATACGCAGTATTTT
CDR3aa: CASGLGQADRTDTQYF

d_gene: TRBD1
abundance: NA
j_gene: TRBJ2-1
v_gene: TRBV27
CDR3nt: TGTGCCAGCAGTTCGACAGGGGGACCGCTCAATGAGCAGTTCTTC
CDR3aa: CASSSTGGPLNEQFF

d_gene: TRBD1
abundance: NA
j_gene: TRBJ2-7
v_gene: TRBV18
CDR3nt: TGTGCCAGCTCATACGACAGGGGGGGCTACGAGCAGTACTTC
CDR3aa: CASSYDRGGYEQYF

d_gene: NA
abundance: NA
j_gene: TRBJ2-3
v_gene: TRBV11-2
CDR3nt: TGTGCCAGCAGCTTAGGGGCTGGCGGGCGGGGTTTCACAGATACGCAGTATTTT
CDR3aa: CASSLGAGGRGFTDTQYF

d_gene: NA
abundance: NA
j_gene: TRBJ1-3
v_gene: TRBV10-3
CDR3nt: TGTGCCACCCAAAGGGGCTCTGGAAACACCATATATTTT
CDR3aa: CATQRGSGNTIYF

d_gene: TRBD1
abundance: NA
j_gene: TRBJ1-1
v_gene: TRBV5-4
CDR3nt: TGTGCCAGCAGCGGGGACAGGGAACCCACTGAAGCTTTCTTT
CDR3aa: CASSGDREPTEAFF

d_gene: TRBD1
abundance: NA
j_gene: TRBJ2-5
v_gene: TRBV4-3
CDR3nt: TGCGCCAGCAGCCTAACCTCCGGGACAGGGCAAGAGACCCAGTACTTC
CDR3aa: CASSLTSGTGQETQYF

d_gene: NA
abundance: NA
j_gene: TRBJ2-1
v_gene: TRBV7-9
CDR3nt: TGTGCCAGCAGCTTAGATATGGGTTACAATGAGCAGTTCTTC
CDR3aa: CASSLDMGYNEQFF

d_gene: NA
abundance: NA
j_gene: TRBJ1-2
v_gene: TRBV13
CDR3nt: TGTGCCAGCAGCTTAGGTCGGTATGGCTACACCTTC
CDR3aa: CASSLGRYGYTF

d_gene: NA
abundance: NA
j_gene: TRBJ1-1
v_gene: TRBV29-1
CDR3nt: TGCAGCGTTGAGCTTATGAACACTGAAGCTTTCTTT
CDR3aa: CSVELMNTEAFF

d_gene: NA
abundance: once
j_gene: TRBJ1-1
v_gene: TRBV19
CDR3nt: TGTGCCAGTAGTATAATGGGGCGCACTGAAGCTTTCTTT
CDR3aa: CASSIMGRTEAFF

d_gene: NA
abundance: NA
j_gene: TRBJ1-1
v_gene: TRBV5-1
CDR3nt: TGCGCCAGCAGCTTGTTCGGGGGGGGGAACACTGAAGCTTTCTTT
CDR3aa: CASSLFGGGNTEAFF

d_gene: NA
abundance: NA
j_gene: TRBJ1-2
v_gene: TRBV15
CDR3nt: TGTGCCACCAGCAGAGGATTCCGGGACGGGGGTAACTATGGCTACACCTTC
CDR3aa: CATSRGFRDGGNYGYTF

d_gene: TRBD2
abundance: NA
j_gene: TRBJ2-2
v_gene: TRBV7-2
CDR3nt: TGTGCCAGCAGCTTAGGACTTGGGACTAGCGGGAGTAACACCGGGGAGCTGTTTTTT
CDR3aa: CASSLGLGTSGSNTGELFF

d_gene: TRBD2
abundance: NA
j_gene: TRBJ2-1
v_gene: TRBV27
CDR3nt: TGTGCCAGCAGTTTAACGGGAGGTATCAATGAGCAGTTCTTC
CDR3aa: CASSLTGGINEQFF

d_gene: TRBD1
abundance: NA
j_gene: TRBJ2-1
v_gene: TRBV4-2
CDR3nt: TGTGCCAGCAGCCAGGGGGACAGGGAACAGTTCTTC
CDR3aa: CASSQGDREQFF

d_gene: NA
abundance: few
j_gene: TRBJ1-2
v_gene: TRBV2
CDR3nt: TGTGCCAGCAGTGGACCGGAATTAAGGGGCTACACCTTC
CDR3aa: CASSGPELRGYTF

d_gene: TRBD1
abundance: NA
j_gene: TRBJ2-6
v_gene: TRBV18
CDR3nt: TGTGCCAGCTCACCGACAGGGAGCTCTGGGGCCAACGTCCTGACTTTC
CDR3aa: CASSPTGSSGANVLTF

d_gene: NA
abundance: once
j_gene: TRBJ1-2
v_gene: TRBV7-9
CDR3nt: TGTGCCAGCAGCTTAGCAGCAAACCTCTATGGCTACACCTTC
CDR3aa: CASSLAANLYGYTF

d_gene: NA
abundance: NA
j_gene: TRBJ2-2
v_gene: TRBV7-3
CDR3nt: TGTGCCAGCAGCCCTGAGGCGGGAACCGGGGAGCTGTTTTTT
CDR3aa: CASSPEAGTGELFF

d_gene: NA
abundance: NA
j_gene: TRBJ1-5
v_gene: TRBV6-1
CDR3nt: TGTGCCAGCAGGGTTCAGGTGGTAGGACAGCCCCAGCATTTT
CDR3aa: CASRVQVVGQPQHF

d_gene: NA
abundance: NA
j_gene: TRBJ1-1
v_gene: TRBV19
CDR3nt: TGTGCCAGTAGTCTCGGGTACCGACCCCTCGGGGCTTTCTTT
CDR3aa: CASSLGYRPLGAFF

d_gene: NA
abundance: NA
j_gene: TRBJ1-1
v_gene: TRBV6-6
CDR3nt: TGTGCCAGCAGTTACTCCGGGTACGCTGAAGCTTTCTTT
CDR3aa: CASSYSGYAEAFF

d_gene: NA
abundance: NA
j_gene: TRBJ2-7
v_gene: TRBV2
CDR3nt: TGTGCCAGCAGTGAAGACCATCCGGACAGTGCCTGGTCCGAGCAGTACTTC
CDR3aa: CASSEDHPDSAWSEQYF

d_gene: NA
abundance: NA
j_gene: TRBJ2-7
v_gene: TRBV7-8
CDR3nt: TGTGCCAGCAGCTCCGGGTTTCTTTACGAGCAGTACTTC
CDR3aa: CASSSGFLYEQYF

d_gene: NA
abundance: NA
j_gene: TRBJ2-5
v_gene: TRBV10-3
CDR3nt: TGTGCCATGTCTCCGTCTCGGGGGTTGGGAGAGACCCAGTACTTC
CDR3aa: CAMSPSRGLGETQYF

d_gene: TRBD1
abundance: few
j_gene: TRBJ1-5
v_gene: TRBV19
CDR3nt: TGTGCCATTGGGGGGACAGGGCCGAATCAGCCCCAGCATTTT
CDR3aa: CAIGGTGPNQPQHF

d_gene: NA
abundance: NA
j_gene: TRBJ1-1
v_gene: TRBV30
CDR3nt: TGTGCCTGGAGTGAGAATCCACCGGGACACCGAAAGGGGCGGAACACTGAAGCTTTCTTT
CDR3aa: CAWSENPPGHRKGRNTEAFF

d_gene: TRBD1
abundance: NA
j_gene: TRBJ1-1
v_gene: TRBV6-5
CDR3nt: TGTGCCAGCAGCCCAGGGGGCACTGAAGCTTTCTTT
CDR3aa: CASSPGGTEAFF

d_gene: NA
abundance: NA
j_gene: TRBJ1-1
v_gene: TRBV5-1
CDR3nt: TGCGCCAGCAGCCCGGGGGGGCACGAAGTAAGGACTGAAGCTTTCTTT
CDR3aa: CASSPGGHEVRTEAFF

d_gene: NA
abundance: NA
j_gene: TRBJ2-5
v_gene: TRBV16
CDR3nt: TGTGCCAGCCGACAGGAAAACGAAGAGACCCAGTACTTC
CDR3aa: CASRQENEETQYF

d_gene: NA
abundance: few
j_gene: TRBJ1-2
v_gene: TRBV5-6
CDR3nt: TGTGCCAGCAGCTTGGGCGCCCTCATCGCAAGCTACACCTTC
CDR3aa: CASSLGALIASYTF

d_gene: NA
abundance: NA
j_gene: TRBJ1-5
v_gene: TRBV19
CDR3nt: TGTGCCAGTAGTCTCCAAGAGGGGATAAACCAGCCCCAGCATTTT
CDR3aa: CASSLQEGINQPQHF

d_gene: TRBD2
abundance: NA
j_gene: TRBJ2-1
v_gene: TRBV4-3
CDR3nt: TGCGCCAGCAGCCAAGATACGACTAGCGGGAGGGCCTCCTACAATGAGCAGTTCTTC
CDR3aa: CASSQDTTSGRASYNEQFF

d_gene: TRBD1
abundance: once
j_gene: TRBJ2-5
v_gene: TRBV5-1
CDR3nt: TGCGCCAGCAGCTCCCTCTCCCGGGACAGGGAAGAGACCCAGTACTTC
CDR3aa: CASSSLSRDREETQYF

d_gene: TRBD1
abundance: NA
j_gene: TRBJ1-4
v_gene: TRBV4-1
CDR3nt: TGCGCCAGCAGCCAAGACGCGGACAGGCCTAATGAAAAACTGTTTTTT
CDR3aa: CASSQDADRPNEKLFF

d_gene: NA
abundance: NA
j_gene: TRBJ1-4
v_gene: TRBV28
CDR3nt: TGTGCCAGCTCAACCGAGACAGTAGGGTTGAAACTGTTTTTT
CDR3aa: CASSTETVGLKLFF

d_gene: NA
abundance: NA
j_gene: TRBJ2-1
v_gene: TRBV30
CDR3nt: TGTGCCTGGAGTGTACGAGGGGATTTGGTCGGGATCTTC
CDR3aa: CAWSVRGDLVGIF

d_gene: TRBD2
abundance: NA
j_gene: TRBJ2-7
v_gene: TRBV7-9
CDR3nt: TGTGCCAGCAGCTTATTAATTCCTAGCGGGATCCGCGAGCAGTACTTC
CDR3aa: CASSLLIPSGIREQYF

d_gene: TRBD1
abundance: NA
j_gene: TRBJ2-5
v_gene: TRBV2
CDR3nt: TGTGCCAGCAGCGACAGGGGGCCGGAGACCCAGTACTTC
CDR3aa: CASSDRGPETQYF

d_gene: TRBD1
abundance: NA
j_gene: TRBJ2-2
v_gene: TRBV12-5
CDR3nt: TGTGCTAGTGGTTTGGTAAGGGACAGGGGGCGCGGCGGGGAGCTGTTTTTT
CDR3aa: CASGLVRDRGRGGELFF

d_gene: TRBD2
abundance: once
j_gene: TRBJ2-1
v_gene: TRBV4-2
CDR3nt: TGTGCCAGCACCCGACTAGCGGGCCCTAGGGAGCAGTTCTTC
CDR3aa: CASTRLAGPREQFF

d_gene: TRBD1
abundance: NA
j_gene: TRBJ2-7
v_gene: TRBV9
CDR3nt: TGTGCCAGCAGTTCCGGACAGGCATACTCCTACGAGCAGTACTTC
CDR3aa: CASSSGQAYSYEQYF

d_gene: NA
abundance: NA
j_gene: TRBJ2-7
v_gene: TRBV7-3
CDR3nt: TGTGCCAGCAGCTTAACAGGAGCACACGAGCAGTACTTC
CDR3aa: CASSLTGAHEQYF

d_gene: TRBD2
abundance: NA
j_gene: TRBJ2-7
v_gene: TRBV4-1
CDR3nt: TGCGCCAGCAGCCGTACTAGCGGGGGGGCCGACGAGCAGTACTTC
CDR3aa: CASSRTSGGADEQYF

d_gene: TRBD2
abundance: NA
j_gene: TRBJ2-1
v_gene: TRBV28
CDR3nt: TGTGCCAGCAGCCCCCCGGGACTAGCGGCAACCGACGAGCAGTTCTTC
CDR3aa: CASSPPGLAATDEQFF

d_gene: NA
abundance: NA
j_gene: TRBJ1-3
v_gene: TRBV7-9
CDR3nt: TGTGCCAGCAGCTTATCTTTCGCATCCCCTGGCGGAAACACCATATATTTT
CDR3aa: CASSLSFASPGGNTIYF